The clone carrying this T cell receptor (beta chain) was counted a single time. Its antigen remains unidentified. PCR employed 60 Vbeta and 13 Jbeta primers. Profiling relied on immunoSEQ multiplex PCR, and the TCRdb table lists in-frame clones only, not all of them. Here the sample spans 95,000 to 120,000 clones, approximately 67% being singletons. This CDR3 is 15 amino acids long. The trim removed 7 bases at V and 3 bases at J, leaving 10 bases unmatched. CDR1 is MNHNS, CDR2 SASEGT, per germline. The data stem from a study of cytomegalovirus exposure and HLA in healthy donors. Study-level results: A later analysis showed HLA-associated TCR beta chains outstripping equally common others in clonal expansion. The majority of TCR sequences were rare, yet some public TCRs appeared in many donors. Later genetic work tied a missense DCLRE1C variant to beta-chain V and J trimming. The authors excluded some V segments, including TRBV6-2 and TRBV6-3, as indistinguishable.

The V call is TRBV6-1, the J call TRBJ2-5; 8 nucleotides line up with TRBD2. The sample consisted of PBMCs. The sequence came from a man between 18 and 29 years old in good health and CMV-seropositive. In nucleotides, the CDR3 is TGTGCCAGCACTCTCGGGACTAGTATAGAAGAGACCCAGTACTTC. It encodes CASTLGTSIEETQYF.